This T cell receptor (beta chain) derives from a study of glioma-infiltrating T cells after dendritic cell vaccination. Looking at the study overall: Patients received autologous tumor lysate-pulsed dendritic cell vaccination between 2003 and 2012. Dendritic cell vaccine was injected intradermally three times, biweekly. General study results and limits: Longer survival after dendritic cell vaccination followed higher pretreatment TIL content.

Germline V gene lookup returns CDR1 MGHRA and CDR2 YSYEKL. The ends lost 0 bases at V and 5 bases at J; junction bases unmatched: 6. This CDR3 spans 16 amino acids. Time point in this sample: after dendritic cell vaccination, including at tumor progression/relapse. Concerning this clone itself: Its antigen is unknown.

The protocol was immunoSEQ multiplex PCR, while the TCRdb copy is restricted to in-frame clones and leaves out a portion. The data show 99,000 or so clones, with 80% seen just once and roughly 5.5% held by the top ten. The sample here was blood, taken after dendritic cell vaccination. This chain connects TRBV4-1 to TRBJ2-2, with TRBD1 matching over 7 bases. The sequence came from a human donor with glioblastoma. The CDR3 sequence is CASSQDRGQFTGELFF. In DNA form, the CDR3 reads TGCGCCAGCAGCCAAGATCGGGGACAGTTTACCGGGGAGCTGTTTTTT.